This TCR beta chain derives from a study of siplizumab effects on memory and regulatory T cells. Study results and caveats: Alloreactive clones mapping to unstimulated subsets formed only a minor fraction. Naive T cells appeared more diverse than memory cells and seemed to be major alloresponse contributors. For siplizumab cultures, the suppressive function of their proliferating Tregs was not confirmed.

The V gene's germline CDR1 is LNHNV and CDR2 YYDKDF (reference sequence). The CDR3 has 14 amino acids. After removal of 1 base from V and 3 bases from J, the junction contained 2 bases not matched to a gene. With regard to this clone: Its specificity is unknown.

The assay looked at roughly 9.4 x 10^4 TCR templates in each sample. Libraries were prepared by immunoSEQ multiplex PCR; TCRdb keeps only in-frame clonotypes and omits some of them. The repertoire holds some 70,000 clones, with 75% to 90% as singletons. This sequence was found in a human donor in good health. J is TRBJ2-7 and V is TRBV15; TRBD2 agrees at 8 bases. The sequencing input was Tregs sorted from blood. The CDR3, as DNA: TGTGCCACCAGCAGAGGACTAGCGAACTACGAGCAGTACTTC. Residues: CATSRGLANYEQYF.